Each of the 20 T cell receptor beta chains below was sequenced from the same sample in a study of T cell responses to AZD1222 COVID-19 vaccine. Here immunoSEQ multiplex PCR was the method, and the copy in TCRdb shows in-frame clones only, minus some. Altogether fewer than 150,000 clones are present, about 88% being singletons, with the ten largest covering approximately 7%. The specimen comprised peripheral blood, sampled on day 0 of AZD1222 vaccination. Receptor source: an adult in good health.

The J gene is TRBJ1-1, the V gene TRBV2, with a possible D match to TRBD1 (5 bases). Trimming cost V 3 bases and J 4 bases, with 12 bases left between them. Per the germline V gene, CDR1 is SNHLY and CDR2 is FYNNEI. CDR3 length: 14 amino acids. CDR3 coding DNA: TGTGCCAGCAGTGACAGAGGGGTCGGCACTGAAGCTTTCTTT. Its translation: CASSDRGVGTEAFF.

The genes are TRBV9 and TRBJ1-2; D gene ambiguous. CDR1 is SGDLS and CDR2 is YYNGEE in the germline V gene. The CDR3 has 15 residues. Trimming left V 3 bases short and J 8 bases short, with 20 bases between. The CDR3 is CASSGGSPQSWGYTF. The CDR3 nucleotides are TGTGCCAGCAGCGGTGGGTCGCCCCAGTCGTGGGGCTACACCTTC. The whole variable domain, filled in from reference TRBV9 and TRBJ1-2, reads DSGVTQTPKHLITATGQRVTLRCSPRSGDLSVYWYQQSLDQGLQFLIQYYNGEERAKGNILERFSAQQFPDLHSELNLSSLELGDSALYFCASSGGSPQSWGYTFGSGTRLTVV.

The CDR3 bases are TGTGCCAGCAGCCCTGGACAGGGTACCTACGAGCAGTACTTC. Its protein product is CASSPGQGTYEQYF. V gene TRBV7-9 combines with J gene TRBJ2-7, with TRBD1 matching over 8 bases. CDR1 is SEHNR, CDR2 FQNEAQ, per germline (reference sequence). This CDR3 contains 14 residues. J lost 2 bases, V lost 5 bases, and 5 bases had no gene match.

In its sample, this clone was seen a few times. The CDR3 coding sequence is TGTGCCAGCAGGCTACAGGGGCGAAATTCACCCCTCCACTTT. Translating gives CASRLQGRNSPLHF. The chain joins TRBV28 to TRBJ1-6; 7 nucleotides line up with TRBD1. Per germline, CDR1 MDHEN and CDR2 SYDVKM. V lost 6 bases to trimming and J lost 7 bases; unmatched junction nucleotides: 6. The CDR3 consists of 14 residues.

The chain carries TRBV2 and TRBJ1-5, with TRBD1 identical over 8 bases. The CDR3 is 14 amino acids. V shed 2 bases, J shed 6 bases, and the junction held 3 bases outside the gene matches. CDR1 is SNHLY, CDR2 FYNNEI, per germline. CDR3 nucleotide sequence: TGTGCCAGCAGTGAACAGGGGGCCAGTCAGCCCCAGCATTTT. The encoded protein is CASSEQGASQPQHF.

The rearrangement joins TRBV5-6 to TRBJ2-5; D is undetermined. Germline-derived CDR1 and CDR2 are SGHDT and YYEEEE. This CDR3 has 14 amino acids. Trimming shortened V by 1 base and J by 9 bases, and 16 bases separated the two germline ends. As DNA, the CDR3 is TGTGCCAGCAGCTTGAGGTTAGGCCTGGAATCCCAGTACTTC. This gives the protein CASSLRLGLESQYF.

This rearrangement joins TRBV5-1 to TRBJ2-3; the match to TRBD2 covers 12 bases. With V trimmed by 0 bases and J by 5 bases, 13 bases remained unmatched. From germline, CDR1 is SGHRS and CDR2 YFSETQ. The CDR3 sequence is 19 residues long. The CDR3 DNA follows: TGCGCCAGCAGCTTGGGTTCTAGCGGGGGGGCCACCCTTGAAGATACGCAGTATTTT. Its translation is CASSLGSSGGATLEDTQYF.

This clone was picked up one time. The chain recombines TRBV20-1 with TRBJ1-6; D is possibly TRBD1 (5 bases). The CDR3 loop spans 13 amino acids. Trimming pared 3 bases from V and 5 bases from J, leaving 8 bases between. In germline, CDR1 is DFQATT, CDR2 SNEGSKA (reference sequence). CDR3 DNA sequence: TGCAGTGCTAGTCCCAGGGATAATTCACCCCTCCACTTT. Translated, it gives CSASPRDNSPLHF.

This chain uses TRBV18 with TRBJ1-5, with D uncertain. Per the germline V gene, CDR1 is KGHSH and CDR2 is LQKENI. V was cut by 0 bases and J by 7 bases, with 4 bases left in between. CDR3 length: 12 residues. The CDR3 protein is CASSPPGQPQHF. Written as DNA, the CDR3 is TGTGCCAGCTCACCACCAGGGCAGCCCCAGCATTTT.

CDR3 coding DNA: TGCAGTGCCGGGGACTTGGATGAGCAGTTCTTC. Protein sequence: CSAGDLDEQFF. The V call is TRBV20-1, the J call TRBJ2-1, with D maybe TRBD2 (6 bases). Germline V lookup: CDR1 DFQATT, CDR2 SNEGSKA (reference sequence). V was pared by 6 bases and J by 8 bases, with 11 bases between. The CDR3 has 11 amino acids.

This clone was observed a handful of times. The chain is built from TRBV12-2 and TRBJ2-1; no check of the table's D call, TRBD2, against the DNA was made. TRBV12-2 is shown as a pseudogene. The CDR3 consists of 14 residues. CDR3 sequence: CASRFGTSGDEQFF. Written as DNA, the CDR3 is TGTGCAAGTCGCTTCGGGACTAGCGGTGATGAGCAGTTCTTC.

This chain connects TRBV18 to TRBJ1-2, with D tentatively TRBD1 (5 bases). Trimming shortened V by 3 bases and J by 1 base, and 15 bases separated the two germline ends. Germline assignment: CDR1 KGHSH and CDR2 LQKENI. CDR3 length: 16 residues. Here the CDR3 reads CASSPYRRTINYGYTF. CDR3 nucleotide sequence: TGTGCCAGCTCACCTTACAGGCGAACAATTAACTATGGCTACACCTTC.

This clone was observed a single time. The chain employs TRBV7-8 and TRBJ1-2, with a tentative D call TRBD1 (5 bases). The V gene's germline CDR1 is SGHVS and CDR2 FQNEAQ. V was shortened by 1 base and J by 8 bases, with 14 bases between the two germline ends. CDR3 length: 14 residues. The CDR3 loop is CASSLGPAGYGYTF. CDR3 nucleotide sequence: TGTGCCAGCAGCTTAGGCCCGGCAGGGTACGGCTACACCTTC.

V is TRBV6-5 and J is TRBJ2-7; D may be TRBD2 (7 bases). The germline CDR1 and CDR2 sequences are MNHEY and SVGAGI. This CDR3 contains 14 residues. V was trimmed by 5 bases and J by 3 bases, leaving 14 bases between them. As DNA, the CDR3 is TGTGCCAGCAGTAGAGCGGGACAACTCTACGAGCAGTACTTC. This translates into CASSRAGQLYEQYF.

The chain uses TRBV27 and TRBJ1-1; TRBD1 matches 8 bases. Per the germline V gene, CDR1 is MNHEY and CDR2 is SMNVEV (reference sequence). The ends lost 4 bases at V and 11 bases at J; junction bases unmatched: 9. The CDR3 has 13 amino acids. The CDR3: CASSSTGDEGAFF. CDR3 DNA: TGTGCCAGCAGTTCGACAGGGGACGAGGGGGCTTTCTTT.

CDR3 in DNA: TGTGCCAGCAGTTTGAGGGAGGGCAGAAACACTGAAGCTTTCTTT. It is translated as CASSLREGRNTEAFF. The chain couples TRBV5-4 to TRBJ1-1; unclear D gene. The CDR3 has 15 amino acids. CDR1 is SGHNT, CDR2 YYREEE, per germline (reference sequence). V shed 5 bases and J shed 2 bases, with 16 bases lying between them.

The chain is built from TRBV24-1 and TRBJ2-2; D possibly matches TRBD1 or TRBD2 (5 bases each). There are 17 residues in the CDR3. Germline V lookup: CDR1 KGHDR, CDR2 SFDVKD. V lost 1 base and J 4 bases, leaving 15 bases between the germline ends. The CDR3 region has the DNA TGTGCCACCAGTGATTTTCGGCAGGCGAGGGGCACCGGGGAGCTGTTTTTT. Its protein product is CATSDFRQARGTGELFF.

The V and J genes are TRBV5-1 and TRBJ2-5; D is unclear. Germline CDR1 is SGHRS and CDR2 is YFSETQ. There are 15 residues in the CDR3. With 1 base removed from V and 2 bases from J, the gap between germline ends came to 12 bases. The CDR3 region is CASSLRPTEQETQYF. The CDR3 region has the DNA TGCGCCAGCAGCTTGCGACCCACAGAGCAAGAGACCCAGTACTTC.

CDR3 sequence: CAWLTGDRYTIYF. For the CDR3, the DNA is TGTGCCTGGCTTACTGGGGACAGGTACACCATATATTTT. J is TRBJ1-3 and V is TRBV30; TRBD1 matches at 8 bases. This CDR3 contains 13 residues. V trimming: 5 bases; J trimming: 8 bases; junction bases outside the gene matches: 8. The germline gives CDR1 GTSNPN, CDR2 SVGIG (reference sequence).

This clone showed up just a few times. V usage is TRBV4-1 and J usage is TRBJ2-7; D is unclear. Germline V gives CDR1 MGHRA, CDR2 YSYEKL. The CDR3 extends over 14 amino acids. Between the trimmed V and J ends, which lost 1 base and 2 bases, there was a span of 9 bases. The CDR3 reads CASSQGGSAYEQYF. The DNA for the CDR3 is TGCGCCAGCAGCCAAGGCGGATCGGCCTACGAGCAGTACTTC.